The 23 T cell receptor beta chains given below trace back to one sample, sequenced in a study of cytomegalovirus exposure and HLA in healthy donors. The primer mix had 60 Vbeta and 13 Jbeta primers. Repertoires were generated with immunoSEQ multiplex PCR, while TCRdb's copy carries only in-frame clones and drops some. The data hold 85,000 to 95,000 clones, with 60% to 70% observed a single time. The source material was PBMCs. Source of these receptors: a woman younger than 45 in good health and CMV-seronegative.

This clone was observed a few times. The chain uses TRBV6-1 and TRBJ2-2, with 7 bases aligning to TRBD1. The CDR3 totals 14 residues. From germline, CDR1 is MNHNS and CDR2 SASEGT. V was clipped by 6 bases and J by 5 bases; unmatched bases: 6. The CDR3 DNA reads TGTGCCAGCAGCACCGACAGGGTGACCGGGGAGCTGTTTTTT. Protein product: CASSTDRVTGELFF.

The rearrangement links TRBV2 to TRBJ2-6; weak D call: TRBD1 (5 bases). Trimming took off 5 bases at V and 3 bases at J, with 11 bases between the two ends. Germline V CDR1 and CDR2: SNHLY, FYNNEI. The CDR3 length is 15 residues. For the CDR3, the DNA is TGTGCCAGCAGTCTTCAGGGCTTTGGGGCCAACGTCCTGACTTTC. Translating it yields CASSLQGFGANVLTF. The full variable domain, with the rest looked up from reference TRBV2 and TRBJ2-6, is EPEVTQTPSHQVTQMGQEVILRCVPISNHLYFYWYRQILGQKVEFLVSFYNNEISEKSEIFDDQFSVERPDGSNFTLKIRSTKLEDSAMYFCASSLQGFGANVLTFGAGSRLTVL.

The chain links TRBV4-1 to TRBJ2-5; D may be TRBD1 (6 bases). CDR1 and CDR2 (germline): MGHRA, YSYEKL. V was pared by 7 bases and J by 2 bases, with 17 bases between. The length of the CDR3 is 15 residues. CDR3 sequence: CASKEGPRGQETQYF. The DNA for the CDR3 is TGCGCCAGCAAGGAAGGGCCAAGGGGGCAAGAGACCCAGTACTTC.

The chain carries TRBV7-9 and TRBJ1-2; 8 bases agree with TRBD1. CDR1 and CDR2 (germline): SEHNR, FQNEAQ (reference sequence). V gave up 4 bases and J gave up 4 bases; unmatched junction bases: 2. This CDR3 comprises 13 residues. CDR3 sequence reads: CASSSTGVYGYTF. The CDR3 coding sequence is TGTGCCAGCAGCTCGACAGGGGTCTATGGCTACACCTTC.

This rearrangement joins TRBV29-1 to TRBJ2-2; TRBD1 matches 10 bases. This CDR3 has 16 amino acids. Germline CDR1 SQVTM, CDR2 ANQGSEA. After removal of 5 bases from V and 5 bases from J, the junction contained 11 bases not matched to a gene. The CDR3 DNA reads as TGCAGCGTTTCGGGACAGGGGCCTTTAGCAACCGGGGAGCTGTTTTTT. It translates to CSVSGQGPLATGELFF.

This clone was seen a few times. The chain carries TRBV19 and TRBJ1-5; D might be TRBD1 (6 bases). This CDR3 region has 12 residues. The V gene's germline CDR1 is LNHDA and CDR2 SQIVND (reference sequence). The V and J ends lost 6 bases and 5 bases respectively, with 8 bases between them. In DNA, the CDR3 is TGTGCCAGTAGGGGGGCCTATCAGCCCCAGCATTTT. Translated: CASRGAYQPQHF.

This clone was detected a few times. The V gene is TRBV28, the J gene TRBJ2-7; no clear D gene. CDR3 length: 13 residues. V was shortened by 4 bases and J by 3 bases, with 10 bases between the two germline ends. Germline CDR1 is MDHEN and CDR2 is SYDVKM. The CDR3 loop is CASSSTPRYEQYF. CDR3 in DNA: TGTGCCAGCAGTTCGACACCGCGCTACGAGCAGTACTTC.

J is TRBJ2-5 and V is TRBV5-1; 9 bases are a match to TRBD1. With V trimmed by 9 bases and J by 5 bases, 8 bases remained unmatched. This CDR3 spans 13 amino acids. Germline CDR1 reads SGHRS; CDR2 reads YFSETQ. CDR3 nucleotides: TGCGCCACCTCACAGGGGGCAGCGGAGACCCAGTACTTC. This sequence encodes CATSQGAAETQYF.

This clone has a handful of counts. CDR3 loop: CASSLGAGDRETQYF. The CDR3 DNA follows: TGCGCCAGCAGCTTGGGGGCAGGTGACCGGGAGACCCAGTACTTC. The rearrangement links TRBV5-1 to TRBJ2-5, with D hard to call. Trimming took 0 bases from V and 5 from J, leaving 14 bases between them. This CDR3 has 15 amino acids. The germline gives CDR1 SGHRS, CDR2 YFSETQ.

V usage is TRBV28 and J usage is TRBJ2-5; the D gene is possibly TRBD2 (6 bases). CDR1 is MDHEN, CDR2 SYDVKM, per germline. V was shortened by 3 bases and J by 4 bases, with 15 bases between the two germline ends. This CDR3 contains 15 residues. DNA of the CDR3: TGTGCCAGCAGTTTCGGAGGGATAGGTGGAGAGACCCAGTACTTC. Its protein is CASSFGGIGGETQYF. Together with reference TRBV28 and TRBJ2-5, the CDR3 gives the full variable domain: DVKVTQSSRYLVKRTGEKVFLECVQDMDHENMFWYRQDPGLGLRLIYFSYDVKMKEKGDIPEGYSVSREKKERFSLILESASTNQTSMYLCASSFGGIGGETQYFGPGTRLLVL.

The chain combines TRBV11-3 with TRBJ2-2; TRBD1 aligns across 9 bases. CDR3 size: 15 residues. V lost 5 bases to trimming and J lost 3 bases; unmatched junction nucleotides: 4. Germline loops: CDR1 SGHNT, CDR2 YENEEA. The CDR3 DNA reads TGTGCCAGCAGCCGGACAGGGGAGGACACCGGGGAGCTGTTTTTT. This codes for CASSRTGEDTGELFF. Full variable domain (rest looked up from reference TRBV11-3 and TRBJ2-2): EAGVVQSPRYKIIEKKQPVAFWCNPISGHNTLYWYLQNLGQGPELLIRYENEEAVDDSQLPKDRFSAERLKGVDSTLKIQPAELGDSAVYLCASSRTGEDTGELFFGEGSRLTVL.

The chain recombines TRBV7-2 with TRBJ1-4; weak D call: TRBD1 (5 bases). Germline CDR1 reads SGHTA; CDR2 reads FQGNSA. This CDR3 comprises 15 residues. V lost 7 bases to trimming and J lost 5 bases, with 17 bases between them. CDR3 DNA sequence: TGTGCCAGCACGCGGGGAGGGACGGAGAATGAAAAACTGTTTTTT. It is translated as CASTRGGTENEKLFF.

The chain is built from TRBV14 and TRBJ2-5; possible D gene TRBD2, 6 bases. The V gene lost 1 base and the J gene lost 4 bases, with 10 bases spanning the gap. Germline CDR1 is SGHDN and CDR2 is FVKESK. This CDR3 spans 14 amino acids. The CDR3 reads CASSQVHGRETQYF. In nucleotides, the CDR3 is TGTGCCAGCAGCCAAGTCCACGGGAGAGAGACCCAGTACTTC.

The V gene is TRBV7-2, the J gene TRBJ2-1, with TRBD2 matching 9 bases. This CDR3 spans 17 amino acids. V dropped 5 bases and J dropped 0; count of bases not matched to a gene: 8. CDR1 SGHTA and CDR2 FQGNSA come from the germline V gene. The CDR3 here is CASSPKGLALSYNEQFF. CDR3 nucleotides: TGTGCCAGCAGCCCTAAGGGACTAGCACTCTCCTACAATGAGCAGTTCTTC.

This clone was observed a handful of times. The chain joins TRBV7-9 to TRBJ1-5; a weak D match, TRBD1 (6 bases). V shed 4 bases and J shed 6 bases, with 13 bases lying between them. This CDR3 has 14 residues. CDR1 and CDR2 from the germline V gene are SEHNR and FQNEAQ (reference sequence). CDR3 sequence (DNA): TGTGCCAGCAGCTCTACAGGGAATAGTCAGCCCCAGCATTTT. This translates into CASSSTGNSQPQHF.

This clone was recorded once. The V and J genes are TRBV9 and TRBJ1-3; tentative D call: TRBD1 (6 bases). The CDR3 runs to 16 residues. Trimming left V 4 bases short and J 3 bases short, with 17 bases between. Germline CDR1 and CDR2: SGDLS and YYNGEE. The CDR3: CASSLRGGRDGNTIYF. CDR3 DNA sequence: TGTGCCAGCAGCCTACGTGGGGGCCGGGATGGAAACACCATATATTTT.

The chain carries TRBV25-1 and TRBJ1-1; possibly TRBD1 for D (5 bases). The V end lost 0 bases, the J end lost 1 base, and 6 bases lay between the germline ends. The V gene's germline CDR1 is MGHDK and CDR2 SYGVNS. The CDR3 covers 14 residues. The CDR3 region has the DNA TGTGCCAGCAGTGAATATCAGGGGAACACTGAAGCTTTCTTT. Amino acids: CASSEYQGNTEAFF.

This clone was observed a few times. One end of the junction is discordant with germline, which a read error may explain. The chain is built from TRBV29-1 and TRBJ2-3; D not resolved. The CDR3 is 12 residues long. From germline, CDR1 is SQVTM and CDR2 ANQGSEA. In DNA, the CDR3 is TGCAGCGTTGAAGAAAGCACGGATACGCAGTATTTT. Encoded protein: CSVEESTDTQYF.

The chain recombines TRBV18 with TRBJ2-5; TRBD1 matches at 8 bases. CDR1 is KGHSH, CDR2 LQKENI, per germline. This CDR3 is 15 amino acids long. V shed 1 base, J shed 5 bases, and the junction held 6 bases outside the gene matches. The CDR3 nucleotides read TGTGCCAGCTCACCACTAGCAGGGGGCCCTGAGACCCAGTACTTC. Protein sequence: CASSPLAGGPETQYF. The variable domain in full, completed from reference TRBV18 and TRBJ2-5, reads NAGVMQNPRHLVRRRGQEARLRCSPMKGHSHVYWYRQLPEEGLKFMVYLQKENIIDESGMPKERFSAEFPKEGPSILRIQQVVRGDSAAYFCASSPLAGGPETQYFGPGTRLLVL.

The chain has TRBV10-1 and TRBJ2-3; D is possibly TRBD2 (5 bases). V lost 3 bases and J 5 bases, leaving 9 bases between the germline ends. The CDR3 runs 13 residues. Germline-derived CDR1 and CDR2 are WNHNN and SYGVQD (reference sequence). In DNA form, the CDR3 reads TGCGCCAGCAGTGACCCCGGGAAAGATACGCAGTATTTT. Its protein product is CASSDPGKDTQYF.

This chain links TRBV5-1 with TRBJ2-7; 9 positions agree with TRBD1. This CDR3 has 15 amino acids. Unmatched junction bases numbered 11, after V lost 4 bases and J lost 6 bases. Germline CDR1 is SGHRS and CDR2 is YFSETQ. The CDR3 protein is CASSLLRDRDSEQYF. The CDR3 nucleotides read TGCGCCAGCAGCCTGCTCCGGGACAGGGATAGCGAGCAGTACTTC.

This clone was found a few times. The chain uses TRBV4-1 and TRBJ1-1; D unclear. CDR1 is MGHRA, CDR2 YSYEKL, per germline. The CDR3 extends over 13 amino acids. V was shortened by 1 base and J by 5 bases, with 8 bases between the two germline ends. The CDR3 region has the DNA TGCGCCAGCAGCCAAGTTAGAGGGACTGAAGCTTTCTTT. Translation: CASSQVRGTEAFF.

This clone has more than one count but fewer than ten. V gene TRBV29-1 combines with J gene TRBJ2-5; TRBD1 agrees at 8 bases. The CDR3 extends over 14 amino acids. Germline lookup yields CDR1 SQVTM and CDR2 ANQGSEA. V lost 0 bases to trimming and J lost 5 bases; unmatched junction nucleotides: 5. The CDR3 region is CSVEDRGRGETQYF. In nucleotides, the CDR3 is TGCAGCGTTGAAGACAGGGGGCGCGGGGAGACCCAGTACTTC.